Here is one TCR beta chain with its context. A much bigger clone sits one base away, suggesting this may be a read error. This specimen comes from a study of Graves' ophthalmopathy and Graves' hyperthyroidism. The CDR3 extends over 13 amino acids. In germline, CDR1 is MGHRA, CDR2 YSYEKL. RNA transcripts were the source from which TCR beta CDR3 regions were amplified. Second-round multiplex PCR came after first-round RT-PCR with HTBI primers. TCRdb analysed the multiplex PCR reads with MiXCR anew, one entry per CDR3 protein. The top ten hold roughly 4% of the sample, which has roughly 600,000 distinct CDR3 sequences, under 45% seen once.

J is TRBJ1-1 and V is TRBV4-1, with D perhaps matching TRBD1 (5 bases). The source material was peripheral blood or thyroid tissue (not recorded which). This sequence originates from an adult man with Graves' hyperthyroidism. The CDR3 is CASSEDEAGRAFF. In DNA form, the CDR3 reads TGCGCCAGCAGCGAAGATGAGGCGGGGCGGGCTTTCTTT.